These 24 T cell receptor beta chains share one sample of origin, sequenced in a study of human T cells and chemical hapten exposure. Specified time point: patch test 2, 6 weeks after DPC sensitization. The treatment was: therapeutic diphenylcyclopropenone sensitization with weekly scalp DPC. TCRdb reanalysed the RACE reads using MiXCR and keeps one entry per CDR3 protein. Of 350,000 to 400,000 distinct CDR3 sequences in the sample, roughly 6.3% are singletons; the top ten hold over 5.5%. Sequencing used whole blood, obtained in connection with sensitization to the hapten diphenylcyclopropenone (DPC). The receptors derive from a woman in her late teens or twenties with alopecia areata. Some clones in this sample may be carry-over from other donors' samples.

The chain couples TRBV27 to TRBJ2-6; TRBD1 aligns across 11 bases. J lost 2 bases, V lost 4 bases, and 4 bases had no gene match. The germline V gene encodes CDR1 MNHEY and CDR2 SMNVEV (reference sequence). This CDR3 comprises 17 residues. CDR3 sequence: CASSYGQGAPGANVLTF. CDR3 nucleotide sequence: TGTGCCAGCAGTTATGGACAGGGGGCGCCTGGGGCCAACGTCCTGACTTTC.

This chain uses TRBV18 with TRBJ1-3, with 9 bases aligning to TRBD1. In germline, CDR1 is KGHSH, CDR2 LQKENI. This CDR3 contains 16 residues. Trimming took 2 bases from V and 2 from J; bases not matched to a gene: 4. DNA for the CDR3: TGTGCCAGCTCACCAGGGACAGGGACAACTGGAAACACCATATATTTT. The encoded protein is CASSPGTGTTGNTIYF.

This clonotype was seen ten or more times. This chain joins TRBV12-3 or TRBV12-4 and TRBJ1-1; TRBD1 matches at 9 bases. The CDR3 covers 15 residues. V lost 6 bases to trimming and J lost 7 bases; unmatched junction nucleotides: 12. The DNA of the CDR3 is TGTGCCAGCAGGGTTGGTTCGGGACAGGGTGTTGAAGCTTTCTTT. It yields the protein CASRVGSGQGVEAFF.

This rearrangement joins TRBV6-1 to TRBJ1-4; 12 bases align to TRBD1. This CDR3 comprises 17 residues. CDR1 and CDR2 from the germline V gene are MNHNS and SASEGT. J was trimmed by 7 bases and V by 4 bases; bases with no gene match: 10. The CDR3 nucleotides read TGTGCCAGCAGTGGGGGGGACAGGGGGCGCCTCAGTGAAAAACTGTTTTTT. This codes for CASSGGDRGRLSEKLFF.

This clonotype was counted ten times or more. This chain joins TRBV18 and TRBJ2-3; the D gene is possibly TRBD2 (5 bases). Deletions cut 1 base from V and 4 bases from J, with 9 bases between. This CDR3 has 14 residues. Germline V gives CDR1 KGHSH, CDR2 LQKENI. CDR3 DNA: TGTGCCAGCTCACCACGTCTAGCTCCAGATACGCAGTATTTT. Residues: CASSPRLAPDTQYF.

This clonotype was detected a few times. CDR3 protein: CASSLAALNTEAFF. DNA of the CDR3: TGTGCCAGCAGCTTAGCGGCCTTGAACACTGAAGCTTTCTTT. The chain couples TRBV7-9 to TRBJ1-1; D remains unclear. V gave up 0 bases and J gave up 0 bases, with 5 bases separating them. Germline V gene sequence: CDR1 SEHNR, CDR2 FQNEAQ (reference sequence). The CDR3 has 14 residues.

This clonotype was seen ten or more times. The chain carries TRBV7-2 and TRBJ1-6; D possibly corresponds to TRBD1 (5 bases). The CDR3 consists of 17 residues. Trimming left V 5 bases short and J 6 bases short, with 20 bases between. Looked up from germline, CDR1 is SGHTA and CDR2 is FQGNSA. CDR3 bases: TGTGCCAGCAGCCCGGGGTGGATCAGGGTCGGTAATTCACCCCTCCACTTT. This codes for CASSPGWIRVGNSPLHF. The entire variable domain, with the rest obtained from reference TRBV7-2 and TRBJ1-6, is as follows: GAGVSQSPSNKVTEKGKDVELRCDPISGHTALYWYRQSLGQGLEFLIYFQGNSAPDKSGLPSDRFSAERTGGSVSTLTIQRTQQEDSAVYLCASSPGWIRVGNSPLHFGNGTRLTVT.

This clonotype has at least ten counts. The gene calls are TRBV7-6 and TRBJ1-1, with D possibly being TRBD1 (6 bases). V dropped 0 bases and J dropped 3 bases, with 11 bases sitting between them. Germline loops: CDR1 SGHVS, CDR2 FNYEAQ. The CDR3 spans 15 residues. CDR3 sequence (DNA): TGTGCCAGCAGCTTAGCGGGGCAGGGGTACACTGAAGCTTTCTTT. Translation gives CASSLAGQGYTEAFF. Full variable domain (outside the CDR3, taken from reference TRBV7-6 and TRBJ1-1): GAGVSQSPRYKVTKRGQDVALRCDPISGHVSLYWYRQALGQGPEFLTYFNYEAQQDKSGLPNDRFSAERPEGSISTLTIQRTEQRDSAMYRCASSLAGQGYTEAFFGQGTRLTVV.

Many counts were recorded for this clonotype. This chain joins TRBV6-1 and TRBJ1-6; TRBD1 aligns across 10 bases. V shed 2 bases, J shed 3 bases, and the junction held 10 bases outside the gene matches. CDR1 and CDR2 from the germline V gene are MNHNS and SASEGT. The CDR3 is 19 amino acids. The CDR3 DNA follows: TGTGCCAGCAGTGAAACGGGACAGGGGTTAAAGCGCTATAATTCACCCCTCCACTTT. Translated, it gives CASSETGQGLKRYNSPLHF.

At least ten counts were recorded for this clonotype. J is TRBJ1-5 and V is TRBV6-5; D is unresolved. Looked up from germline, CDR1 is MNHEY and CDR2 is SVGAGI. CDR3 size: 10 residues. Trimming pared 9 bases from V and 6 bases from J, leaving 6 bases between. The CDR3, as DNA: TGTGCCAGGGTTGTTCAGCCCCAGCATTTT. This encodes CARVVQPQHF.

There are many counts of this clonotype. The chain couples TRBV6-2 or TRBV6-3 to TRBJ1-2, with a tentative D call TRBD1 (6 bases). Deletions cut 10 bases from V and 3 bases from J, with 12 bases between. Per germline, CDR1 MNHEY and CDR2 SVGEGT. This CDR3 contains 12 residues. CDR3 residues: CATLDSDYGYTF. The CDR3 DNA reads TGTGCCACCTTGGACAGCGACTATGGCTACACCTTC.

This clonotype was found a few times. This chain uses TRBV12-3 or TRBV12-4 with TRBJ1-4, with 7 bases that match TRBD1. The CDR3 runs to 13 residues. V dropped 2 bases and J dropped 10; count of bases not matched to a gene: 4. Written as DNA, the CDR3 is TGTGCCAGCAGTTTATCCAGGGGGGGAAAACTGTTTTTT. Translated: CASSLSRGGKLFF.

V gene TRBV29-1 combines with J gene TRBJ2-5; D assignment may be TRBD1 or TRBD2 (5 bases each). The V gene lost 4 bases and the J gene lost 7 bases, with 19 bases spanning the gap. The CDR3 runs 14 residues. Germline assignment: CDR1 SQVTM and CDR2 ANQGSEA. The CDR3 DNA is TGCAGCGTTGTTGAAAGGGACGGAGCTCGGACCCAGTACTTC. Its protein product is CSVVERDGARTQYF.

This clonotype came up a few times. The J gene is TRBJ1-1, the V gene TRBV28; D is uncertain. The germline V gene has CDR1 MDHEN and CDR2 SYDVKM. The CDR3 is 16 residues long. Trimming cost V 2 bases and J 5 bases, with 18 bases left between them. The CDR3 bases are TGTGCCAGCAGTTTAGGGCCCTTCCCCACCCAAACTGAAGCTTTCTTT. Encoded protein: CASSLGPFPTQTEAFF.

Many counts were recorded for this clonotype. V is TRBV6-6 and J is TRBJ1-2; D remains ambiguous. The CDR3 sequence is 13 residues long. CDR1 MNHNY and CDR2 SVGAGI come from the germline V gene (reference sequence). V was clipped by 7 bases and J by 6 bases, with 15 bases between them. In DNA, the CDR3 is TGTGCCAGCACCTCCGCGCCTCCTGATGGCTACACCTTC. This translates into CASTSAPPDGYTF.

The genes are TRBV19 and TRBJ2-1; D is possibly TRBD1 (5 bases). V lost 4 bases and J 3 bases, leaving 13 bases between the germline ends. Germline V gene sequence: CDR1 LNHDA, CDR2 SQIVND (reference sequence). The CDR3 covers 15 residues. DNA of the CDR3: TGTGCCAGTAGTACAGCCCAGGGATTCTACAATGAGCAGTTCTTC. It yields the protein CASSTAQGFYNEQFF. Full variable domain (rest looked up from reference TRBV19 and TRBJ2-1): DGGITQSPKYLFRKEGQNVTLSCEQNLNHDAMYWYRQDPGQGLRLIYYSQIVNDFQKGDIAEGYSVSREKKESFPLTVTSAQKNPTAFYLCASSTAQGFYNEQFFGPGTRLTVL.

In this sample, this clonotype turned up many times. The genes are TRBV20-1 and TRBJ1-2, with D possibly matching TRBD1 (5 bases). CDR3 length: 16 amino acids. Trimming left V 5 bases short and J 7 bases short, with 26 bases between. The germline V gene encodes CDR1 DFQATT and CDR2 SNEGSKA (reference sequence). CDR3 nucleotides: TGCAGTGCTTCCCCCGGTGGGGGGGGAGGAGGCTCTGGCTACACCTTC. Amino acid sequence: CSASPGGGGGGSGYTF.

This clonotype was counted between two and nine times. The chain couples TRBV29-1 to TRBJ2-3; 8 nucleotides align to TRBD2. J was trimmed by 3 bases and V by 4 bases; bases with no gene match: 6. From germline, CDR1 is SQVTM and CDR2 ANQGSEA. The CDR3 is made up of 14 amino acids. The CDR3 spells CSVAARGATDTQYF. As DNA, the CDR3 is TGCAGCGTTGCGGCGCGGGGGGCAACAGATACGCAGTATTTT.

In this sample, this clonotype turned up a few times. This chain uses TRBV2 with TRBJ1-5, with 7 bases aligning to TRBD1. Per the germline V gene, CDR1 is SNHLY and CDR2 is FYNNEI. This CDR3 is 15 amino acids long. V lost 2 bases, J lost 5 bases, and 6 bases stayed unmatched. CDR3 in DNA: TGTGCCAGCAGTGAAACACAGGGGAGATATCAGCCCCAGCATTTT. It yields the protein CASSETQGRYQPQHF. Full variable domain (remainder filled in from reference TRBV2 and TRBJ1-5): EPEVTQTPSHQVTQMGQEVILRCVPISNHLYFYWYRQILGQKVEFLVSFYNNEISEKSEIFDDQFSVERPDGSNFTLKIRSTKLEDSAMYFCASSETQGRYQPQHFGDGTRLSIL.

This clonotype was seen more than once but under ten times. The rearrangement uses TRBV2 and TRBJ2-5; TRBD2 agrees at 7 bases. J gave up 2 bases and V 7 bases, and 13 bases lay outside the gene matches. There are 16 residues in the CDR3. Germline V gene sequence: CDR1 SNHLY, CDR2 FYNNEI. The CDR3 sequence: CASIHGERGSQETQYF. The CDR3 region has the DNA TGTGCCAGCATTCATGGGGAGCGGGGTTCACAAGAGACCCAGTACTTC.

This clonotype showed up just a few times. V gene TRBV6-2 or TRBV6-3 combines with J gene TRBJ2-5, with unresolved D. Germline V lookup: CDR1 MNHEY, CDR2 SVGEGT. The V and J ends lost 4 bases and 4 bases respectively, with 13 bases between them. The CDR3 has 14 amino acids. This CDR3 reads CASSSLVESETQYF. Written as DNA, the CDR3 is TGTGCCAGCAGTTCCCTCGTCGAGTCAGAGACCCAGTACTTC.

The sample holds many counts of this clonotype. The rearrangement links TRBV18 to TRBJ1-1, with D unresolved. Trimming left V 3 bases short and J 6 bases short, with 11 bases between. The length of the CDR3 is 13 residues. Germline assignment: CDR1 KGHSH and CDR2 LQKENI. DNA for the CDR3: TGTGCCAGCTCACCTGAGGTCGTACCTGAAGCTTTCTTT. This translates into CASSPEVVPEAFF.

This clonotype was counted only a few times. The V call is TRBV6-6, the J call TRBJ2-1; 8 nucleotides agree with TRBD2. CDR1 and CDR2 from the germline V gene are MNHNY and SVGAGI (reference sequence). J gave up 5 bases and V 0 bases, and 6 bases lay outside the gene matches. There are 16 residues in the CDR3. CDR3 loop: CASSYSSSGGHNEQFF. As DNA, the CDR3 is TGTGCCAGCAGTTACTCTAGCAGCGGGGGCCACAATGAGCAGTTCTTC.

This clonotype has a handful of counts. The chain is built from TRBV24-1 and TRBJ2-1, with 9 bases matching TRBD2. V shed 2 bases, J shed 2 bases, and the junction held 6 bases outside the gene matches. Germline CDR1 and CDR2: KGHDR and SFDVKD. CDR3 length equals 17 residues. CDR3 nucleotide sequence: TGTGCCACCAGTGATTCGACTAGCGGAAAGGCCTACAATGAGCAGTTCTTC. Its protein is CATSDSTSGKAYNEQFF.